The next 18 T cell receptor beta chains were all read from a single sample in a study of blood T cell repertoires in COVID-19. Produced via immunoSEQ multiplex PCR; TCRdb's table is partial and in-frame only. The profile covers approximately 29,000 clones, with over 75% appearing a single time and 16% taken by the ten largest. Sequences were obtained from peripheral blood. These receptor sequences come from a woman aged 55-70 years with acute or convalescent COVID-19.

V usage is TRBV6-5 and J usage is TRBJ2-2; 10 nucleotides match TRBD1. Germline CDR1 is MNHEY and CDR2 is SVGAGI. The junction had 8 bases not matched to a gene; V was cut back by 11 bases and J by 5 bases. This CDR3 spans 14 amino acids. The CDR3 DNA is TGTGCCGGAAGACAGGGGGCGCGGACCGGGGAGCTGTTTTTT. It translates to CAGRQGARTGELFF.

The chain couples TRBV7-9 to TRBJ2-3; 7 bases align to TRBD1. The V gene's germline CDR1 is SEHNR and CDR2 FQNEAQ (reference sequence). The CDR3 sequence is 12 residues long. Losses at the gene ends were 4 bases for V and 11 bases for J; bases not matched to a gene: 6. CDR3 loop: CASSSTGWGQYF. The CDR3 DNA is TGTGCCAGCAGCTCGACAGGGTGGGGGCAGTATTTT.

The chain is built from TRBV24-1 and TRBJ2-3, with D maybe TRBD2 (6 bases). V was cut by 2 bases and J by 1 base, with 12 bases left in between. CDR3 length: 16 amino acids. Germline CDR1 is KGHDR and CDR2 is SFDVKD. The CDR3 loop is CATSDSPGVGTDTQYF. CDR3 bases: TGTGCCACCAGTGATTCCCCGGGGGTGGGCACAGATACGCAGTATTTT.

The DNA of the CDR3 is TGTGCCAGCAGTTACTTAGGACAGGGGGATGGCTACACCTTC. This codes for CASSYLGQGDGYTF. The rearrangement joins TRBV28 to TRBJ1-2, with TRBD1 identical over 10 bases. Germline V lookup: CDR1 MDHEN, CDR2 SYDVKM. There are 14 residues in the CDR3. J was trimmed by 6 bases and V by 4 bases; bases with no gene match: 5.

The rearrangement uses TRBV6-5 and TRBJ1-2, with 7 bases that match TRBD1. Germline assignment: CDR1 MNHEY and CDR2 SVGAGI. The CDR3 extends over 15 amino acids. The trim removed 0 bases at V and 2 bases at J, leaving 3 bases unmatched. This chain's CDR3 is CASSYSSRGNYGYTF. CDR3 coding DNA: TGTGCCAGCAGTTACTCGAGCAGGGGGAACTATGGCTACACCTTC.

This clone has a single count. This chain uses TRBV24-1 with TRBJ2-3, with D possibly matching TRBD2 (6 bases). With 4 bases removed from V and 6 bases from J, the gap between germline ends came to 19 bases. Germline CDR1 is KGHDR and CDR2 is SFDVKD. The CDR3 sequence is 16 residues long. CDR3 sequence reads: CATSDPRDFPHDTQYF. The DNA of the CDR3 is TGTGCCACCAGTGACCCCAGGGACTTTCCACATGATACGCAGTATTTT.

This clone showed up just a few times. The CDR3 DNA sequence: TGTGCCAGCAGCCCTGCCCGGCGAACTAGCAACACAGATACGCAGTATTTT. Translation: CASSPARRTSNTDTQYF. The chain employs TRBV7-2 and TRBJ2-3; a possible D gene is TRBD2 (6 bases). Germline V gives CDR1 SGHTA, CDR2 FQGNSA. The CDR3 length is 17 residues. V was pared by 5 bases and J by 2 bases, with 20 bases between.

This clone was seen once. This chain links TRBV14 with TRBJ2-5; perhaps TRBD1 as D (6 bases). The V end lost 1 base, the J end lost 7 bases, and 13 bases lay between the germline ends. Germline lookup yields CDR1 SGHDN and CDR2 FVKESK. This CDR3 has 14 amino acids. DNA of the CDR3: TGTGCCAGCAGCCAAGTGCAGGGGTTGGGGACCCAGTACTTC. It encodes CASSQVQGLGTQYF.

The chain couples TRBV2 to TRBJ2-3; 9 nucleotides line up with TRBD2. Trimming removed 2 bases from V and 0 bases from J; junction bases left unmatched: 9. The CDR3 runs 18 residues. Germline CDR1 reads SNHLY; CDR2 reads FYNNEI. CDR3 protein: CASSENQRGASSTDTQYF. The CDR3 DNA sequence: TGTGCCAGCAGTGAAAACCAGCGGGGGGCATCTAGCACAGATACGCAGTATTTT. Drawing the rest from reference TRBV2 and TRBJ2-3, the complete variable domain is EPEVTQTPSHQVTQMGQEVILRCVPISNHLYFYWYRQILGQKVEFLVSFYNNEISEKSEIFDDQFSVERPDGSNFTLKIRSTKLEDSAMYFCASSENQRGASSTDTQYFGPGTRLTVL.

Here the CDR3 reads CASQSNTGVSEQYF. CDR3 nucleotide sequence: TGTGCCAGCCAATCTAACACAGGGGTAAGCGAGCAGTACTTC. The rearrangement uses TRBV11-2 and TRBJ2-7; 7 bases match TRBD1. The CDR3 spans 14 residues. V lost 8 bases, J lost 6 bases, and 13 bases stayed unmatched. CDR1 and CDR2 (germline): SGHAT, FQNNGV. Full variable domain (missing parts from reference TRBV11-2 and TRBJ2-7): EAGVAQSPRYKIIEKRQSVAFWCNPISGHATLYWYQQILGQGPKLLIQFQNNGVVDDSQLPKDRFSAERLKGVDSTLKIQPAKLEDSAVYLCASQSNTGVSEQYFGPGTRLTVT.

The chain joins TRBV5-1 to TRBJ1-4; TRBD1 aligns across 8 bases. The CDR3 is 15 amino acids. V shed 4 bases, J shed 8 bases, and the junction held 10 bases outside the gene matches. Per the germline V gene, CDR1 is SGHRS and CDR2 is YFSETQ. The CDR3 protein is CASSQIDRGEEKLFF. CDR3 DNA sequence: TGCGCCAGCAGCCAAATAGACAGGGGCGAGGAAAAACTGTTTTTT.

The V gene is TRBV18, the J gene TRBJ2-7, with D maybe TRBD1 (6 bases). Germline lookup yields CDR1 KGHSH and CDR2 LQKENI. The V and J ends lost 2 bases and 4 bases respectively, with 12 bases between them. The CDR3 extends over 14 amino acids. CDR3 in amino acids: CASSPETGLYEQYF. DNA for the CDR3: TGTGCCAGCTCACCAGAGACAGGCCTATACGAGCAGTACTTC.

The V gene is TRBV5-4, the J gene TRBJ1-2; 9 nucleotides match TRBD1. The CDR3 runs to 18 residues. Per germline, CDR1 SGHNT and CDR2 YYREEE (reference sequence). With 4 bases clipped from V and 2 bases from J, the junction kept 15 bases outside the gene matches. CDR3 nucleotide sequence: TGTGCCAGCAGCAGCACCGGGACAGGGAGCAGAAGAAACTATGGCTACACCTTC. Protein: CASSSTGTGSRRNYGYTF. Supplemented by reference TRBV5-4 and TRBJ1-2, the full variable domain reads ETGVTQSPTHLIKTRGQQVTLRCSSQSGHNTVSWYQQALGQGPQFIFQYYREEENGRGNFPPRFSGLQFPNYSSELNVNALELDDSALYLCASSSTGTGSRRNYGYTFGSGTRLTVV.

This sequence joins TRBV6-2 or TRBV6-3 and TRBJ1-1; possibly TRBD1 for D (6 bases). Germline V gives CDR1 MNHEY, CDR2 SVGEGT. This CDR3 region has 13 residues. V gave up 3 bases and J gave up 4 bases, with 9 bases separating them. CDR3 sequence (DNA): TGTGCCAGCAGTTATCAGGGGCTCACTGAAGCTTTCTTT. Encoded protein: CASSYQGLTEAFF.

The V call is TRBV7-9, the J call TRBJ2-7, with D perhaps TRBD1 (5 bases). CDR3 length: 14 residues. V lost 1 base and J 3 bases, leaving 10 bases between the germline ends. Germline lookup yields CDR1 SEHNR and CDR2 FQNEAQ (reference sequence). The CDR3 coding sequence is TGTGCCAGCAGCTTAGGTCAGGGTAACTACGAGCAGTACTTC. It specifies CASSLGQGNYEQYF.

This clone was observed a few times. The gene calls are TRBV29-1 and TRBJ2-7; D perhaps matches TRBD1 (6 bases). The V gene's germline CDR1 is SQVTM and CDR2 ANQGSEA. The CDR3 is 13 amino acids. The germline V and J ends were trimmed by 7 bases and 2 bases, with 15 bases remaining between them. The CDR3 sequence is CSAKSTGTYEQYF. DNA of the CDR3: TGCAGCGCCAAGTCCACAGGGACCTACGAGCAGTACTTC.

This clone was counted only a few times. CDR3 nucleotide sequence: TGCGCCAGCAGCTTGGGCGGGGTTGGAGATACGCAGTATTTT. Amino acids: CASSLGGVGDTQYF. V is TRBV5-1 and J is TRBJ2-3; possible D gene TRBD2, 6 bases. The germline CDR1 and CDR2 sequences are SGHRS and YFSETQ. There are 14 residues in the CDR3. Trimming removed 0 bases from V and 5 bases from J, with 10 bases in between.

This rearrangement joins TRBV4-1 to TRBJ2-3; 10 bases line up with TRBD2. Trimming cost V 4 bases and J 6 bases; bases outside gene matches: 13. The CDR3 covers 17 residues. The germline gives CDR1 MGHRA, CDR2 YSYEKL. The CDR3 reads CASSPRGAGGLGDTQYF. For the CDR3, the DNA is TGCGCCAGCAGCCCGAGGGGAGCGGGGGGGCTAGGGGATACGCAGTATTTT.